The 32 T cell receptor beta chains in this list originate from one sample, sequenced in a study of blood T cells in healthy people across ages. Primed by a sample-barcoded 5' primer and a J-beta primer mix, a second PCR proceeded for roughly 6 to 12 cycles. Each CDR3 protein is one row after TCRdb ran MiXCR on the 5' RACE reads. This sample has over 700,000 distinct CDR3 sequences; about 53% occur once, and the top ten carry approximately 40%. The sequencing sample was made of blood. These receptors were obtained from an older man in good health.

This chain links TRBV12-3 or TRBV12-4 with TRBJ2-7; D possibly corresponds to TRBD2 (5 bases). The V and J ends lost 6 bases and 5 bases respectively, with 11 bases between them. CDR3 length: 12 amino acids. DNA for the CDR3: TGTGCCAGCAGCCGGGGTGGCAACGAGCAGTACTTC. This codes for CASSRGGNEQYF.

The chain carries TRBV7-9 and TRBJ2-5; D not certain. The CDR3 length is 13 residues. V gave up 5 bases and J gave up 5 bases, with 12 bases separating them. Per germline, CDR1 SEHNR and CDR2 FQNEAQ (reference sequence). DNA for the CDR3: TGTGCCAGCAGCCGCTCCCCTCGGGAGACCCAGTACTTC. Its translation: CASSRSPRETQYF.

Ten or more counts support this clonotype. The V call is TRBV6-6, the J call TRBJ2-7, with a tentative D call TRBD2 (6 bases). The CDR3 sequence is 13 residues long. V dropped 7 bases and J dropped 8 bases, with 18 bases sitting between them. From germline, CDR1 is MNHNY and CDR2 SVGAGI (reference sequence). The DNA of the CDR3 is TGTGCCAGCACCCCCCTTGGGGCGGGGAAGCAGTACTTC. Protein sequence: CASTPLGAGKQYF.

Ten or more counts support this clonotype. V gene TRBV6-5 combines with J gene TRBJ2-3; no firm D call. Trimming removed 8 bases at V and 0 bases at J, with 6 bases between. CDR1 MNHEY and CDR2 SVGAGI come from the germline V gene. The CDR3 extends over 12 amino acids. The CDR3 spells CASGDSTDTQYF. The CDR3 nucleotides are TGTGCCAGCGGTGACAGCACAGATACGCAGTATTTT.

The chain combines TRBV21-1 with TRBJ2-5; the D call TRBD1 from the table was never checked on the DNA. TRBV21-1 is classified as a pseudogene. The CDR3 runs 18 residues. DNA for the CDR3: TGTGCCAGCAGCAAACCATGTATTCCGGACAGGGGTGATTGTGAGCAGTACTTC. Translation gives CASSKPCIPDRGDCEQYF.

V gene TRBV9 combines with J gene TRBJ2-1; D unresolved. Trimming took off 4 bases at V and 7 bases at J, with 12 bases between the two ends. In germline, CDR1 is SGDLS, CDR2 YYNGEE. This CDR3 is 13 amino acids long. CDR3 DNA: TGTGCCAGCAGCTCCGGGCCCGGGAATGAGCAGTTCTTC. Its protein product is CASSSGPGNEQFF.

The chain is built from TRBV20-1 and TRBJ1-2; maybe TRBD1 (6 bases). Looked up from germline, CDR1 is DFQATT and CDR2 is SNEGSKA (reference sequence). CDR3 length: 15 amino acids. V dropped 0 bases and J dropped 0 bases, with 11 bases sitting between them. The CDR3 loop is CSAREERGTNYGYTF. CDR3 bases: TGCAGTGCTAGAGAAGAGAGGGGGACTAACTATGGCTACACCTTC.

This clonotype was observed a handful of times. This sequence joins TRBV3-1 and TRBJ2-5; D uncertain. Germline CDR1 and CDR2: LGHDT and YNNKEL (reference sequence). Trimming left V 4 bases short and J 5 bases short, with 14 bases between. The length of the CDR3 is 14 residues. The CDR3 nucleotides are TGTGCCAGCAGCCTCAGGTCCGCCGCGGAGACCCAGTACTTC. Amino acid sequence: CASSLRSAAETQYF.

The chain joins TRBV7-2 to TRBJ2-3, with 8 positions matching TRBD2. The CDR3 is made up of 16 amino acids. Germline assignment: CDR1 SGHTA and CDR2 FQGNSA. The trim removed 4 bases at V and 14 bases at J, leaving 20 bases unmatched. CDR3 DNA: TGTGCCAGCAGCTCGTCGACTAGCGCGGGGCACAGATACGCGTATTTT. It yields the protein CASSSSTSAGHRYAYF.

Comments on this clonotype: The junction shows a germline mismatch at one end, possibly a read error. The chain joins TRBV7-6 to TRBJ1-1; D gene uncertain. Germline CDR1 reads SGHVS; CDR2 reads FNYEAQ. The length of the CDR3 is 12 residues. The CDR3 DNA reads TGTGCCAGCAGCTTATGGAACACTGGAGCTTTCTTT. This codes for CASSLWNTGAFF.

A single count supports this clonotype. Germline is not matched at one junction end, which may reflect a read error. The CDR3 loop reads CARSLGSGEGYGYTF. The CDR3 DNA is TGTGCCCGCAGCTTAGGGTCAGGGGAGGGCTATGGCTACACCTTC. The V gene is TRBV7-8, the J gene TRBJ1-2, with a weak D call TRBD1 (6 bases). The CDR3 is 15 amino acids. Germline assignment: CDR1 SGHVS and CDR2 FQNEAQ.

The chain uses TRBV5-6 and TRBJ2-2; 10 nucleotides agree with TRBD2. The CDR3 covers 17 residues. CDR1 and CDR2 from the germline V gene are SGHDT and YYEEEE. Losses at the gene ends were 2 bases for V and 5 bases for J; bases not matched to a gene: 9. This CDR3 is CASSLVAGGQRTGELFF. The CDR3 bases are TGTGCCAGCAGCTTAGTAGCGGGAGGTCAGCGGACCGGGGAGCTGTTTTTT.

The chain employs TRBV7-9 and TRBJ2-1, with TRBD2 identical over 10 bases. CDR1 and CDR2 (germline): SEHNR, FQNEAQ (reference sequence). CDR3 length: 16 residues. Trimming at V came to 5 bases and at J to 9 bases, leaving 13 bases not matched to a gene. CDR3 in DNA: TGTGCCAGCAGCCTAGAAGGGACTAGCGCCCGTAGTGAGCAGTTCTTC. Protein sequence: CASSLEGTSARSEQFF.

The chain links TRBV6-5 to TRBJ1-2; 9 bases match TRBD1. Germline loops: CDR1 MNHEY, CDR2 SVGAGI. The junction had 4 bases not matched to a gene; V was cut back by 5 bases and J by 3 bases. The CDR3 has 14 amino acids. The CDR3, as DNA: TGTGCCAGCAGTACAGGGGGCGCGGACTATGGCTACACCTTC. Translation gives CASSTGGADYGYTF.

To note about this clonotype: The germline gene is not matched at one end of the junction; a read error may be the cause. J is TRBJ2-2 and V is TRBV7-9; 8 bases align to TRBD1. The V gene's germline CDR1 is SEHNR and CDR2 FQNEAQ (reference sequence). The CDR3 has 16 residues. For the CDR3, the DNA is TGTGCCAGCAGCTTACGGCAGGGGGCCGACACCAGGGAGCTGTTTTTT. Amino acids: CASSLRQGADTRELFF.

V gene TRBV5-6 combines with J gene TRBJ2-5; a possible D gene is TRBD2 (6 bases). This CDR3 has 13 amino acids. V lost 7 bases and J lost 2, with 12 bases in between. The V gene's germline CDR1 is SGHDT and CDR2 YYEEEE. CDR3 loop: CASLGAGQETQYF. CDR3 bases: TGTGCCAGCTTAGGGGCGGGGCAAGAGACCCAGTACTTC. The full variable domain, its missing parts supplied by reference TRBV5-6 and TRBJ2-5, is DAGVTQSPTHLIKTRGQQVTLRCSPKSGHDTVSWYQQALGQGPQFIFQYYEEEERQRGNFPDRFSGHQFPNYSSELNVNALLLGDSALYLCASLGAGQETQYFGPGTRLLVL.

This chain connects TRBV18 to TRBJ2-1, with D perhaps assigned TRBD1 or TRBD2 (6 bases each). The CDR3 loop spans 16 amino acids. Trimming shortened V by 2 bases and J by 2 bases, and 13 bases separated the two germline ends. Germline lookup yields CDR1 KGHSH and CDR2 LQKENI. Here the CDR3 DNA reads TGTGCCAGCTCACCAGGGGCGGGGACACCCTACAATGAGCAGTTCTTC. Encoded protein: CASSPGAGTPYNEQFF.

This CDR3 is CASSYRDRGYTF. As DNA, the CDR3 is TGTGCCAGCAGCTACAGGGATCGAGGCTACACCTTC. V gene TRBV7-9 combines with J gene TRBJ1-2; a weak D match, TRBD1 (6 bases). CDR1 and CDR2 (germline): SEHNR, FQNEAQ (reference sequence). The V end lost 4 bases, the J end lost 8 bases, and 11 bases lay between the germline ends. The CDR3 consists of 12 residues.

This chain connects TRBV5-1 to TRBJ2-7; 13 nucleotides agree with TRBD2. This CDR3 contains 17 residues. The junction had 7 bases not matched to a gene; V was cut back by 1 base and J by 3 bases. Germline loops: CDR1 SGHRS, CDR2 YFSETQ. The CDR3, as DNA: TGCGCCAGCAGCTTGATCGGTGGGACTAGCGGGGTCTACGAGCAGTACTTC. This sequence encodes CASSLIGGTSGVYEQYF.

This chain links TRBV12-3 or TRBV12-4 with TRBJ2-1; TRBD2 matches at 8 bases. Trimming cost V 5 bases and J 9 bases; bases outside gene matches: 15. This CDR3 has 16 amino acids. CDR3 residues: CASSPQLAVLAGEQFF. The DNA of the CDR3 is TGTGCCAGCAGTCCACAACTAGCGGTCCTGGCGGGTGAGCAGTTCTTC.

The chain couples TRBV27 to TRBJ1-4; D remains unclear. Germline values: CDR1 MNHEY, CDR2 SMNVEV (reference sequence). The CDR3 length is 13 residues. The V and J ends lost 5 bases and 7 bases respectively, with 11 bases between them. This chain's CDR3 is CASSVQVGEKLFF. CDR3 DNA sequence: TGTGCCAGCAGTGTGCAGGTTGGTGAAAAACTGTTTTTT.

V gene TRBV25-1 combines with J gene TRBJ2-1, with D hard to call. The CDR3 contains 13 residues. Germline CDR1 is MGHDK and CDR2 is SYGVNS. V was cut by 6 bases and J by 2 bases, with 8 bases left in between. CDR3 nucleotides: TGTGCCAGCAGCGCCCAAACCTACAATGAGCAGTTCTTC. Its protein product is CASSAQTYNEQFF.

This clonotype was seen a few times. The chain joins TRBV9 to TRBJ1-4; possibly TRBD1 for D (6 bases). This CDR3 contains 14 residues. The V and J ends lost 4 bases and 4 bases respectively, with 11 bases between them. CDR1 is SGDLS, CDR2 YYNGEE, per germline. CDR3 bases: TGTGCCAGCAGCACCGGACAGAATAATGAAAAACTGTTTTTT. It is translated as CASSTGQNNEKLFF.

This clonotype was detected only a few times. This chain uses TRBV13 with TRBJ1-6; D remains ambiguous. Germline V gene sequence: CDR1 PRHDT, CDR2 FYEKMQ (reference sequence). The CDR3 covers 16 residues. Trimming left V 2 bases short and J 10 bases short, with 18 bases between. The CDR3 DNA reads TGTGCCAGCAGCTTATTGATGGATCTATCCCACTCACCCCTCCACTTT. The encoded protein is CASSLLMDLSHSPLHF.

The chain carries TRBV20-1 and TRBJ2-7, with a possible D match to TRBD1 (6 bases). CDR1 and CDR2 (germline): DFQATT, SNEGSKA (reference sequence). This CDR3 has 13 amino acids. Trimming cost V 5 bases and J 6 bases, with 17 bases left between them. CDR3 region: CSASGGIAGEQYF. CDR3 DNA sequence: TGCAGTGCTTCTGGGGGCATCGCGGGCGAGCAGTACTTC.

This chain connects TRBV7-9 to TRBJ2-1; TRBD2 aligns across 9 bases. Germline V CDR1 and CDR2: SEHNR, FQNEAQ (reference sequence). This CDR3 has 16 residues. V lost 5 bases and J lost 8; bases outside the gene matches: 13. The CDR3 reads CASSPLAGPPLDEQFF. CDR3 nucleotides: TGTGCCAGCAGCCCTCTAGCGGGACCCCCCTTGGATGAGCAGTTCTTC. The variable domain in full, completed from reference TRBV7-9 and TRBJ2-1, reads DTGVSQNPRHKITKRGQNVTFRCDPISEHNRLYWYRQTLGQGPEFLTYFQNEAQLEKSRLLSDRFSAERPKGSFSTLEIQRTEQGDSAMYLCASSPLAGPPLDEQFFGPGTRLTVL.

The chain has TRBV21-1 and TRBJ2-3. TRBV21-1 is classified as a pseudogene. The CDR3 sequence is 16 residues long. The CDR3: CASSTRWVDSTDTQYF. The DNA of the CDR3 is TGTGCCAGCAGCACGAGATGGGTGGATAGCACAGATACGCAGTATTTT.

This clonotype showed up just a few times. The CDR3 spells CSARDPSGYSYNEQFF. CDR3 bases: TGCAGTGCTAGAGATCCTAGCGGATACTCCTACAATGAGCAGTTCTTC. The chain joins TRBV20-1 to TRBJ2-1, with 7 bases fitting TRBD2. J was trimmed by 0 bases and V by 0 bases; bases with no gene match: 5. This CDR3 contains 16 residues. Germline CDR1 and CDR2: DFQATT and SNEGSKA (reference sequence).

CDR3 protein: CASNLKGQEVQETQYF. DNA for the CDR3: TGTGCCAGCAACCTAAAAGGACAGGAGGTCCAAGAGACCCAGTACTTC. The chain combines TRBV21-1 with TRBJ2-5; no check of the table's D call, TRBD1, against the DNA was made. TRBV21-1 is a documented pseudogene. CDR3 length: 16 amino acids.

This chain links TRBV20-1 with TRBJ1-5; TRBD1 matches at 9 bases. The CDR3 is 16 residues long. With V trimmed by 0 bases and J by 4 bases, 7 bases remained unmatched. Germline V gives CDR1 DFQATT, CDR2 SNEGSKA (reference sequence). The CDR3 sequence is CSAREGGGQGNQPQHF. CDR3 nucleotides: TGCAGTGCTAGAGAGGGCGGAGGACAGGGGAATCAGCCCCAGCATTTT.

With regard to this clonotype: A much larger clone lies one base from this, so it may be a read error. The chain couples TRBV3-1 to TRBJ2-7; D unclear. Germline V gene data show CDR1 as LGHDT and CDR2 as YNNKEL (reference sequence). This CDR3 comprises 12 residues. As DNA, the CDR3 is TGTGCCAGCAGCCAAGACAGCTACGAGCAGAACTTC. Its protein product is CASSQDSYEQNF.

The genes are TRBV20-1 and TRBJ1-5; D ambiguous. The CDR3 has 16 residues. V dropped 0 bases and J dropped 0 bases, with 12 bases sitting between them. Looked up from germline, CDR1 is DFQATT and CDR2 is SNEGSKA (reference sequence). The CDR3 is CSARDRNGYSNQPQHF. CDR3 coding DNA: TGCAGTGCTAGAGATCGGAACGGCTATAGCAATCAGCCCCAGCATTTT.